A selection of T cell receptor beta chains follows, all from one sample in a study of cytomegalovirus exposure and HLA in healthy donors. Measured with immunoSEQ multiplex PCR; TCRdb has only the in-frame clones, and not every one. The sample carries about 90,000 clones, approximately 65% recorded once. The source material was PBMCs. These receptors were collected from a woman aged 30 to 39 in good health and CMV-seropositive. Both conserved end residues are part of each CDR3. The D gene is left open where the match is weak. Some rows have no size entry. The others give once, few or many, or a class for an expanded clone.

d_call	cdr3_length	v_call	j_call	clone_size	cdr3_nt	cdr3_aa
.	14	TRBV12-1	TRBJ1-2	once	TGTGCCAGCAGCCTAGTGTGGGCTAACTATGGCTACACCTTC	CASSLVWANYGYTF
TRBD1	17	TRBV4-1	TRBJ1-2	.	TGCGCCAGCAGCCACGCGACAGGGGATATCTATGAATGCGGCTACACCTTC	CASSHATGDIYECGYTF
.	13	TRBV7-6	TRBJ2-1	few	TGTGCCAGCAGCACCGGGAGAAACAATGAGCAGTTCTTC	CASSTGRNNEQFF
.	14	TRBV14	TRBJ1-6	.	TGTGCCAGCAGCCATTTACAGGGCCGGACACCCCTCCACTTT	CASSHLQGRTPLHF
.	16	TRBV7-8	TRBJ1-6	once	TGTGCCAGCGGCTTGCAGGGGAGCTCCTATAATTCACCCCTCCACTTT	CASGLQGSSYNSPLHF
.	14	TRBV9	TRBJ2-3	few	TGTGCCAGCAGCGTCGAGGGTTACACAGATACGCAGTATTTT	CASSVEGYTDTQYF
TRBD1	16	TRBV16	TRBJ1-3	.	TGTGCCAGCAGCCGAAGACAGGGGAGTTCTGGAAACACCATATATTTT	CASSRRQGSSGNTIYF
.	14	TRBV6-5	TRBJ1-4	.	TGTGCCAGCAGTTACCGCAGAACTAATGAAAAACTGTTTTTT	CASSYRRTNEKLFF
.	15	TRBV5-1	TRBJ1-1	once	TGCGCCAGCAGCCCGCAGGGGCCGGTGAACACTGAAGCTTTCTTT	CASSPQGPVNTEAFF
.	15	TRBV4-2	TRBJ2-3	.	TGTGCCAGCAGCCAATTCGGTGGGGCCACAGATACGCAGTATTTT	CASSQFGGATDTQYF
TRBD1	16	TRBV2	TRBJ2-3	.	TGTGCCAGCAGTACCCAAGGACAGGGGTTATTAGATACGCAGTATTTT	CASSTQGQGLLDTQYF
TRBD1	16	TRBV10-3	TRBJ1-5	.	TGTGCCATCAGCGAGCGGACAGGGGTTAGCAATCAGCCCCAGCATTTT	CAISERTGVSNQPQHF
TRBD2	16	TRBV5-6	TRBJ2-7	.	TGTGCCAGCAGCTTGACAGGACTAGCGGGGGGCTACGAGCAGTACTTC	CASSLTGLAGGYEQYF
TRBD1	13	TRBV7-9	TRBJ1-2	.	TGTGCCAGCAGCTTGGGACAGCTCTATGGCTACACCTTC	CASSLGQLYGYTF
TRBD1	15	TRBV5-6	TRBJ2-7	.	TGTGCCAGCAGCCCGCTCGGGACAGACTCCTACGAGCAGTACTTC	CASSPLGTDSYEQYF
.	14	TRBV30	TRBJ1-1	few	TGTGCCTGGACACTACAGGGCGTAGGGACTGAAGCTTTCTTT	CAWTLQGVGTEAFF
TRBD1	15	TRBV28	TRBJ1-4	.	TGTGCCAGCAGTTTGGCTGGGACAGGGGTAGAAAAACTGTTTTTT	CASSLAGTGVEKLFF
.	14	TRBV29-1	TRBJ2-7	.	TGCAGCGTTGGGGTCGAGGGCTTCTCCTACGAGCAGTACTTC	CSVGVEGFSYEQYF
TRBD1	16	TRBV27	TRBJ1-1	.	TGTGCCAGCACCACGGGACAGGCGACATCAAACACTGAAGCTTTCTTT	CASTTGQATSNTEAFF
.	16	TRBV2	TRBJ2-3	.	TGTGCCAGCAGCCAGGAAAGCGGCTTAAGCACAGATACGCAGTATTTT	CASSQESGLSTDTQYF
.	15	TRBV10-3	TRBJ2-2	many	TGTGCCATCAGGGAGACTAGAACGGACACCGGGGAGCTGTTTTTT	CAIRETRTDTGELFF
TRBD1	13	TRBV28	TRBJ1-6	.	TGTGCCAGCAGGACAGGGTCTGGTTCACCCCTCCACTTT	CASRTGSGSPLHF
.	12	TRBV6-1	TRBJ2-7	once	TGTGCCAGCAGCCGGGGGTTCTACGAGCAGTACTTC	CASSRGFYEQYF
.	14	TRBV2	TRBJ2-5	.	TGTGCCAGCGGTTCGTTTCGGGGGCAAGAGACCCAGTACTTC	CASGSFRGQETQYF
.	14	TRBV4-1	TRBJ2-7	few	TGCGCCAGCAGCCAAACTACGCAGTCCTACGAGCAGTACTTC	CASSQTTQSYEQYF
.	15	TRBV5-1	TRBJ1-1	.	TGCGCCAGCAGCTTGGTTCAGAACCCGAACACTGAAGCTTTCTTT	CASSLVQNPNTEAFF
.	14	TRBV18	TRBJ2-3	.	TGTGCCAGCTCACCAGGGCATGGCACAGATACGCAGTATTTT	CASSPGHGTDTQYF
TRBD2	22	TRBV15	TRBJ2-2	few	TGTGCCACCAGTCCGAGGACTAGCGGGGGGCTTTCGGTCTGGCTGAACACCGGGGAGCTGTTTTTT	CATSPRTSGGLSVWLNTGELFF
.	12	TRBV7-2	TRBJ1-2	.	TGTGCCGGGTATACAGGGAAGAGGGGCTACACCTTC	CAGYTGKRGYTF
.	15	TRBV7-8	TRBJ1-1	.	TGTGCCAGCAGCTTAGCGTCTCTCAGGAACACTGAAGCTTTCTTT	CASSLASLRNTEAFF
TRBD1	13	TRBV19	TRBJ1-1	.	TGTGCCAGTAGTCCCAGGGGGCCCACTGAAGCTTTCTTT	CASSPRGPTEAFF
.	13	TRBV5-6	TRBJ1-2	few	TGTGCCAGCAGCTTGACGACAGGCATTGGCTACACCTTC	CASSLTTGIGYTF
.	11	TRBV5-1	TRBJ2-7	once	TGCGCCAGCAGCTTCTCCTACGAGCAGTACTTC	CASSFSYEQYF
.	17	TRBV6-1	TRBJ1-2	.	TGTGCCAGCAGTGAAAGGGCCGGGAGTTCGAGTTCGAGAGGCTACACCTTC	CASSERAGSSSSRGYTF
TRBD1	16	TRBV14	TRBJ2-1	few	TGTGCCAGCAGCCCCTTGCCGGGACAGGGAGACAATGAGCAGTTCTTC	CASSPLPGQGDNEQFF
.	14	TRBV5-1	TRBJ2-7	.	TGCGCCAGTCGGGTGCAGGGTAGCTCCTACGAGCAGTACTTC	CASRVQGSSYEQYF
.	11	TRBV2	TRBJ2-1	.	TGTGCCAGCAGTGACAGGGGACGCTTCCTCTTC	CASSDRGRFLF
TRBD1	16	TRBV2	TRBJ1-6	once	TGTGCCAGCAGCCCAAGGCCAGGACAGGGTCCTTCACCCCTCCACTTT	CASSPRPGQGPSPLHF
TRBD2	15	TRBV5-1	TRBJ2-7	few	TGCGCCAGCCAACTAGCGGGGGGCCTGTCCTACGAGCAGTACTTC	CASQLAGGLSYEQYF
TRBD2	15	TRBV11-2	TRBJ2-5	.	TGTGCCAGCAGCTCCGCTAGCGGGAGGCAAGAGACCCAGTACTTC	CASSSASGRQETQYF
TRBD1	11	TRBV10-3	TRBJ1-1	.	TGTGCCATCAGGGACAGGGAGGAAGCTTTCTTT	CAIRDREEAFF
.	12	TRBV30	TRBJ1-1	.	TGTGCCTGGGGACAGATATACACTGAAGCTTTCTTT	CAWGQIYTEAFF
TRBD1	16	TRBV28	TRBJ2-2	.	TGTGCCAGCAGTTTTGTCCGACAGGGAAATACCGGGGAGCTGTTTTTT	CASSFVRQGNTGELFF
TRBD1	15	TRBV14	TRBJ1-6	.	TGTGCCAGCAGCCAAGATCACAGGGGTAATTCACCCCTCCACTTT	CASSQDHRGNSPLHF
TRBD2	15	TRBV18	TRBJ2-3	few	TGTGCCAGCTCCCTCGTAGCGGGGGGATCAGATACGCAGTATTTT	CASSLVAGGSDTQYF
.	15	TRBV6-5	TRBJ1-5	few	TGTGCCAGCAGGGGGACACTAATCCTCAATCAGCCCCAGCATTTT	CASRGTLILNQPQHF
.	12	TRBV5-1	TRBJ1-1	.	TGCGCCAGCAGAACTGGGAACACTGAAGCTTTCTTT	CASRTGNTEAFF
TRBD2	16	TRBV5-1	TRBJ2-5	.	TGCGCCAGCAGCTTTGGGCGAGCGGGGATGCAAGAGACCCAGTACTTC	CASSFGRAGMQETQYF
.	16	TRBV6-5	TRBJ1-1	once	TGTGCCAGCAGTTACGGCTCCTACACAGCGAACACTGAAGCTTTCTTT	CASSYGSYTANTEAFF
.	12	TRBV18	TRBJ2-2	.	TGTGCCAGCCTCCCTAAAACCGGGGAGCTGTTTTTT	CASLPKTGELFF